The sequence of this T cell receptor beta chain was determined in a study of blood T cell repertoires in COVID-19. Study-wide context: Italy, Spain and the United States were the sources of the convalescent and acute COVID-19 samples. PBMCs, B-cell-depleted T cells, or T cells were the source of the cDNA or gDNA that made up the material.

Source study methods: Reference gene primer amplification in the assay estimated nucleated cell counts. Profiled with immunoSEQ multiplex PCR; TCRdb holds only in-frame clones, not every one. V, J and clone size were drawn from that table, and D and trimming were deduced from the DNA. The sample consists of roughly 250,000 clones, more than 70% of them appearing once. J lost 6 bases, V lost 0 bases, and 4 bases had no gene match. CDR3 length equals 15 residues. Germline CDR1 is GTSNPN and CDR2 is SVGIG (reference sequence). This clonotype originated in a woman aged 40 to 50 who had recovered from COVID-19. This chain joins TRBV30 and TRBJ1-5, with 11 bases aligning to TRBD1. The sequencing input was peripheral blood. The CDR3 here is CAWSVAGTGGQPQHF. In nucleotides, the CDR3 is TGTGCCTGGAGTGTGGCCGGGACAGGGGGTCAGCCCCAGCATTTT.